The 32 T cell receptor beta chains listed next were all sequenced from one sample in a study of blood T cell repertoires in COVID-19. Libraries were prepared by immunoSEQ multiplex PCR; TCRdb keeps only in-frame clonotypes and omits some of them. The sample holds about 370,000 clones, just over 90% seen once. The sequencing input was PBMCs or T cells enriched from blood (not recorded which). All receptors come from a woman in her thirties or forties who had been exposed to COVID-19.

V gene TRBV5-1 combines with J gene TRBJ2-7; no clear D. CDR3 size: 13 residues. Trimming left V 6 bases short and J 3 bases short, with 13 bases between. The germline V gene has CDR1 SGHRS and CDR2 YFSETQ. CDR3 bases: TGCGCCAGCAAATCGAACACGCACTACGAGCAGTACTTC. It codes for CASKSNTHYEQYF.

The chain has TRBV9 and TRBJ1-5; no clear D gene. Germline CDR1 SGDLS, CDR2 YYNGEE. Trimming left V 0 bases short and J 6 bases short, with 7 bases between. The CDR3 runs 13 residues. The CDR3 bases are TGTGCCAGCAGCGTAGGAAGCGGTCAGCCCCAGCATTTT. It codes for CASSVGSGQPQHF.

The chain employs TRBV25-1 and TRBJ2-1; the match to TRBD2 covers 14 bases. The V gene end was trimmed by 8 bases and the J gene end by 7 bases; junction bases not matched to a gene: 7. CDR3 length equals 15 residues. Germline V gives CDR1 MGHDK, CDR2 SYGVNS. The CDR3 nucleotides read TGTGCCAGCCGAATTGGACTAGCGGGAGGTAATGAGCAGTTCTTC. This encodes CASRIGLAGGNEQFF.

The rearrangement joins TRBV3-1 (or the pseudogene TRBV3-2) to TRBJ2-5, with 9 bases aligning to TRBD1. The CDR3 sequence is 16 residues long. CDR1 and CDR2 from the germline V gene are LGHDT and YNNKEL (reference sequence). V lost 4 bases to trimming and J lost 0 bases; unmatched junction nucleotides: 6. The CDR3 DNA sequence: TGTGCCAGCAGCCGAGAGGACAGGGGATACCAAGAGACCCAGTACTTC. It yields the protein CASSREDRGYQETQYF.

This clone showed up just once. This chain connects TRBV7-9 to TRBJ1-2; TRBD1 matches 12 bases. After removal of 8 bases from V and 3 bases from J, the junction contained 7 bases not matched to a gene. Germline V gene sequence: CDR1 SEHNR, CDR2 FQNEAQ (reference sequence). The CDR3 is 15 residues long. The chain's CDR3 is CASGSGQGADYGYTF. CDR3 in DNA: TGTGCCAGCGGGTCGGGACAGGGGGCTGACTATGGCTACACCTTC.

CDR3 nucleotide sequence: TGTGCCAGCAGCTTAATTAGGGCAGGGGATTATGGCTACACCTTC. Amino acid sequence: CASSLIRAGDYGYTF. The chain employs TRBV7-8 and TRBJ1-2; tentatively, D is TRBD1 (6 bases). Looked up from germline, CDR1 is SGHVS and CDR2 is FQNEAQ. V was clipped by 2 bases and J by 5 bases, with 15 bases between them. The CDR3 loop spans 15 amino acids.

The chain combines TRBV5-8 with TRBJ1-3; D not resolved. The length of the CDR3 is 14 residues. CDR1 is SGHTS, CDR2 YDEGEE, per germline. The V end lost 5 bases, the J end lost 0 bases, and 9 bases lay between the germline ends. CDR3 region: CASRSRSSGNTIYF. CDR3 DNA: TGTGCCAGCAGATCACGCAGCTCTGGAAACACCATATATTTT.

The V gene is TRBV6-2 or TRBV6-3, the J gene TRBJ2-4; a possible D gene is TRBD1 (6 bases). Germline-derived CDR1 and CDR2 are MNHEY and SVGEGT. The CDR3 extends over 19 amino acids. The V end was cut by 2 bases, the J end by 2 bases, with 22 bases between. The CDR3 reads CASSYKAERGQSTKNIQYF. In DNA, the CDR3 is TGTGCCAGCAGTTACAAAGCGGAAAGGGGACAATCGACCAAAAACATTCAGTACTTC.

This clone occurred once. The V and J genes are TRBV5-1 and TRBJ1-2; weak D call: TRBD1 (5 bases). Germline CDR1 and CDR2: SGHRS and YFSETQ. This CDR3 is built from 16 residues. The V and J ends lost 0 bases and 4 bases respectively, with 16 bases between them. In DNA, the CDR3 is TGCGCCAGCAGCTTGGAGGCAGGGAATGATCTCTATGGCTACACCTTC. Its protein is CASSLEAGNDLYGYTF. Based on the CDR3 plus reference TRBV5-1 and TRBJ1-2, the full variable domain is KAGVTQTPRYLIKTRGQQVTLSCSPISGHRSVSWYQQTPGQGLQFLFEYFSETQRNKGNFPGRFSGRQFSNSRSEMNVSTLELGDSALYLCASSLEAGNDLYGYTFGSGTRLTVV.

The table lists this clone with a few counts. The V gene is TRBV3-1 (or the pseudogene TRBV3-2), the J gene TRBJ2-1; 7 nucleotides align to TRBD1. J gave up 12 bases and V 4 bases, and 6 bases lay outside the gene matches. Germline lookup yields CDR1 LGHDT and CDR2 YNNKEL (reference sequence). This CDR3 comprises 12 residues. This chain's CDR3 is CASSLQTGRQFF. The CDR3 nucleotides are TGTGCCAGCAGCCTACAGACAGGGCGGCAGTTCTTC.

This clone was recorded once. The rearrangement joins TRBV6-2 or TRBV6-3 to TRBJ1-5; D is unresolved. Germline CDR1 reads MNHEY; CDR2 reads SVGEGT. Between the trimmed V and J ends, which lost 4 bases and 3 bases, there was a span of 10 bases. The CDR3 is made up of 14 amino acids. This CDR3 reads CASSSRELNQPQHF. As DNA, the CDR3 is TGTGCCAGCAGTTCCCGGGAACTCAATCAGCCCCAGCATTTT.

The rearrangement joins TRBV27 to TRBJ2-2; TRBD1 matches at 8 bases. The V and J ends lost 3 bases and 4 bases, in that order; junction bases with no gene match: 19. The germline CDR1 and CDR2 sequences are MNHEY and SMNVEV (reference sequence). This CDR3 is 20 amino acids long. The CDR3, as DNA: TGTGCCAGCAGTTTCCGTCTCCGGGACAGGAGAGCGGATTCCACCGGGGAGCTGTTTTTT. Protein sequence: CASSFRLRDRRADSTGELFF.

J is TRBJ2-2 and V is TRBV3-1 (or the pseudogene TRBV3-2); D not certain. Deletions cut 3 bases from V and 1 base from J, with 3 bases between. Germline CDR1 LGHDT, CDR2 YNNKEL (reference sequence). There are 13 residues in the CDR3. The CDR3 is CASSHGNTGELFF. The CDR3, as DNA: TGTGCCAGCAGCCACGGGAACACCGGGGAGCTGTTTTTT.

The V gene is TRBV7-9, the J gene TRBJ1-5; no clear D. The CDR3 totals 14 residues. Germline V CDR1 and CDR2: SEHNR, FQNEAQ (reference sequence). Trimming left V 5 bases short and J 6 bases short, with 14 bases between. In DNA, the CDR3 is TGTGCCAGCAGCCGGAACGGGGAAGGTCAGCCCCAGCATTTT. It yields the protein CASSRNGEGQPQHF. Full variable domain (outside the CDR3, taken from reference TRBV7-9 and TRBJ1-5): DTGVSQNPRHKITKRGQNVTFRCDPISEHNRLYWYRQTLGQGPEFLTYFQNEAQLEKSRLLSDRFSAERPKGSFSTLEIQRTEQGDSAMYLCASSRNGEGQPQHFGDGTRLSIL.

CDR3 amino acids: CASIDAGPRTGGRNEQFF. The CDR3 nucleotides are TGTGCCAGCATCGATGCGGGGCCTAGGACAGGGGGCAGGAATGAGCAGTTCTTC. The gene calls are TRBV5-4 and TRBJ2-1; 11 bases line up with TRBD1. The V and J ends lost 6 bases and 7 bases, in that order; junction bases with no gene match: 18. CDR3 length equals 18 residues. CDR1 and CDR2 from the germline V gene are SGHNT and YYREEE (reference sequence).

CDR3 nucleotide sequence: TGTGCCAGTAGTATTAACTGGCCTACAGGGCAGACTGGAAACACCATATATTTT. Amino acids: CASSINWPTGQTGNTIYF. This chain links TRBV19 with TRBJ1-3, with a tentative D call TRBD1 (6 bases). Between the trimmed V and J ends, which lost 3 bases and 2 bases, there was a span of 20 bases. The CDR3 loop spans 18 amino acids. Germline V gene data show CDR1 as LNHDA and CDR2 as SQIVND (reference sequence). The full variable domain, in which reference TRBV19 and TRBJ1-3 provide the parts outside the CDR3, is DGGITQSPKYLFRKEGQNVTLSCEQNLNHDAMYWYRQDPGQGLRLIYYSQIVNDFQKGDIAEGYSVSREKKESFPLTVTSAQKNPTAFYLCASSINWPTGQTGNTIYFGEGSWLTVV.

J is TRBJ2-5 and V is TRBV28; D might be TRBD1 (5 bases). CDR3 size: 12 residues. Germline loops: CDR1 MDHEN, CDR2 SYDVKM. With 10 bases removed from V and 3 bases from J, the gap between germline ends came to 12 bases. The CDR3, as DNA: TGTGCCACCCAGGGTAGGGAAGAGACCCAGTACTTC. Protein sequence: CATQGREETQYF.

This clone showed up just once. The V gene is TRBV2, the J gene TRBJ2-5; tentative D call: TRBD2 (6 bases). Germline V gene data show CDR1 as SNHLY and CDR2 as FYNNEI. The CDR3 runs 13 residues. The V gene lost 6 bases and the J gene lost 1 base, with 9 bases spanning the gap. The CDR3 DNA is TGTGCCAGCAGGCGGGACTCCCAAGAGACCCAGTACTTC. It codes for CASRRDSQETQYF. The full variable domain, completed using reference TRBV2 and TRBJ2-5, is EPEVTQTPSHQVTQMGQEVILRCVPISNHLYFYWYRQILGQKVEFLVSFYNNEISEKSEIFDDQFSVERPDGSNFTLKIRSTKLEDSAMYFCASRRDSQETQYFGPGTRLLVL.

The chain employs TRBV29-1 and TRBJ1-1; D is perhaps TRBD1 (5 bases). Germline loops: CDR1 SQVTM, CDR2 ANQGSEA. Trimming shortened V by 4 bases and J by 5 bases, and 14 bases separated the two germline ends. This CDR3 comprises 13 residues. The CDR3: CSVAEGRGTEAFF. The CDR3 coding sequence is TGCAGCGTTGCGGAGGGGCGTGGGACTGAAGCTTTCTTT. The variable domain in full, with the rest retrieved from reference TRBV29-1 and TRBJ1-1, is SAVISQKPSRDICQRGTSLTIQCQVDSQVTMMFWYRQQPGQSLTLIATANQGSEATYESGFVIDKFPISRPNLTFSTLTVSNMSPEDSSIYLCSVAEGRGTEAFFGQGTRLTVV.

This sequence joins TRBV19 and TRBJ2-5; 14 positions match TRBD2. There are 17 residues in the CDR3. Germline trimming cut 5 bases from V and 5 bases from J; bases unmatched to any gene: 10. The germline V gene encodes CDR1 LNHDA and CDR2 SQIVND (reference sequence). The CDR3 protein is CASSSRLAGGVRETQYF. DNA for the CDR3: TGTGCCAGTAGTTCAAGACTAGCGGGGGGGGTCCGGGAGACCCAGTACTTC.

The chain links TRBV2 to TRBJ2-1; D unclear. Trimming removed 5 bases from V and 0 bases from J, with 11 bases in between. Germline V CDR1 and CDR2: SNHLY, FYNNEI. CDR3 length: 15 residues. The CDR3 loop reads CASSPSLSSYNEQFF. In nucleotides, the CDR3 is TGTGCCAGCAGTCCCTCGTTGAGCTCCTACAATGAGCAGTTCTTC.

CDR3 region: CASSPGQAEKLFF. CDR3 DNA sequence: TGTGCCAGCTCACCGGGACAGGCTGAAAAACTGTTTTTT. The chain uses TRBV18 and TRBJ1-4; TRBD1 aligns across 8 bases. Germline V lookup: CDR1 KGHSH, CDR2 LQKENI. The CDR3 covers 13 residues. J lost 7 bases, V lost 3 bases, and 1 base had no gene match.

The gene calls are TRBV7-2 and TRBJ2-1, with TRBD2 matching 10 bases. This CDR3 region has 18 residues. Germline V gene sequence: CDR1 SGHTA, CDR2 FQGNSA. Trimming removed 0 bases from V and 7 bases from J; junction bases left unmatched: 12. CDR3 sequence reads: CASSLAFTEASGSNEQFF. In DNA, the CDR3 is TGTGCCAGCAGCTTAGCGTTTACTGAGGCTAGCGGGAGTAATGAGCAGTTCTTC.

The rearrangement links TRBV5-1 to TRBJ2-6, with a possible D match to TRBD2 (6 bases). The germline gives CDR1 SGHRS, CDR2 YFSETQ. V lost 7 bases and J 4 bases, leaving 18 bases between the germline ends. CDR3 length: 16 residues. The CDR3 loop is CASRTWRDAGANVLTF. The CDR3 region has the DNA TGCGCCAGCCGGACGTGGAGGGATGCGGGGGCCAACGTCCTGACTTTC.

The chain combines TRBV29-1 with TRBJ1-2; D is perhaps TRBD1 (5 bases). The germline CDR1 and CDR2 sequences are SQVTM and ANQGSEA. There are 16 residues in the CDR3. Trimming took 3 bases from V and 2 from J, leaving 19 bases between them. CDR3 protein: CSVDGGTGKQNYGYTF. The CDR3 bases are TGCAGCGTTGACGGGGGGACGGGTAAACAAAACTATGGCTACACCTTC.

The chain is built from TRBV25-1 and TRBJ1-2; maybe TRBD1 (5 bases). Trimming stripped 2 bases from V and 4 bases from J, with 14 bases between. The germline CDR1 and CDR2 sequences are MGHDK and SYGVNS. The CDR3 is 15 amino acids. This CDR3 reads CASSEPQGPFYGYTF. In DNA form, the CDR3 reads TGTGCCAGCAGTGAACCCCAGGGTCCTTTCTATGGCTACACCTTC.

The V gene is TRBV5-4, the J gene TRBJ1-4; a weak D match, TRBD1 (6 bases). From germline, CDR1 is SGHNT and CDR2 YYREEE (reference sequence). Trimming removed 4 bases from V and 6 bases from J, with 13 bases in between. The CDR3 consists of 14 residues. CDR3 DNA sequence: TGTGCCAGCAGCAGGGGGATCGGCGATGAAAAACTGTTTTTT. Protein product: CASSRGIGDEKLFF. The whole variable domain, remainder taken from reference TRBV5-4 and TRBJ1-4, is ETGVTQSPTHLIKTRGQQVTLRCSSQSGHNTVSWYQQALGQGPQFIFQYYREEENGRGNFPPRFSGLQFPNYSSELNVNALELDDSALYLCASSRGIGDEKLFFGSGTQLSVL.

The chain carries TRBV19 and TRBJ1-1, with 11 bases lining up with TRBD1. The CDR3 covers 18 residues. CDR1 and CDR2 (germline): LNHDA, SQIVND (reference sequence). V lost 3 bases, J lost 6 bases, and 15 bases stayed unmatched. The CDR3 nucleotides are TGTGCCAGTAGTATTCCGGGACAGGGGGTAAAAAATGCGGCTGAAGCTTTCTTT. Residues: CASSIPGQGVKNAAEAFF.

This clone was detected once. V and J are TRBV3-1 (or the pseudogene TRBV3-2) and TRBJ1-2, with D perhaps TRBD1 (6 bases). The CDR3 loop spans 12 amino acids. Germline-derived CDR1 and CDR2 are LGHDT and YNNKEL (reference sequence). The V and J ends lost 6 bases and 11 bases respectively, with 16 bases between them. Here the CDR3 DNA reads TGTGCCAGCAGTCCACAGGGAGTTCGTTACACCTTC. This translates into CASSPQGVRYTF.

In its sample, this clone was seen once. The V and J genes are TRBV2 and TRBJ1-1; unclear D gene. V lost 5 bases and J lost 0, with 4 bases in between. Germline V lookup: CDR1 SNHLY, CDR2 FYNNEI. This CDR3 region has 12 residues. The CDR3 region has the DNA TGTGCCAGCAGTTATATGAACACTGAAGCTTTCTTT. It yields the protein CASSYMNTEAFF. The whole variable domain, remainder taken from reference TRBV2 and TRBJ1-1, is EPEVTQTPSHQVTQMGQEVILRCVPISNHLYFYWYRQILGQKVEFLVSFYNNEISEKSEIFDDQFSVERPDGSNFTLKIRSTKLEDSAMYFCASSYMNTEAFFGQGTRLTVV.

The chain carries TRBV7-2 and TRBJ2-2; D is undetermined. V lost 0 bases and J lost 6, with 8 bases in between. The CDR3 contains 14 residues. Germline V gene data show CDR1 as SGHTA and CDR2 as FQGNSA. The CDR3 here is CASSLAWSSGELFF. For the CDR3, the DNA is TGTGCCAGCAGCTTAGCGTGGAGCTCCGGGGAGCTGTTTTTT.

The rearrangement links TRBV2 to TRBJ1-4; D is unresolved. V lost 11 bases to trimming and J lost 8 bases, with 9 bases between them. The germline gives CDR1 SNHLY, CDR2 FYNNEI. The CDR3 loop spans 10 amino acids. This CDR3 is CALLREKLFF. The CDR3 coding sequence is TGTGCCCTATTGCGGGAAAAACTGTTTTTT.